These T cell receptor beta chains were read from a single sample in a study of STAT3 mutations in large granular lymphocyte leukemia. Generated by immunoSEQ multiplex PCR, the TCRdb table keeps only in-frame clones and is missing some. The sample contains some 37,000 clones, about 88% of which appear only once. Material: PBMCs. Receptors originate from a human donor with T large granular lymphocyte leukemia. Some clones in this sample may be carry-over from other donors' samples. Each CDR3 is given without its conserved first and last residue. D genes are given only for firm matches.

NA TRBJ1-6 TRBV28 ASITGFRSPLH
NA TRBJ2-3 TRBV5-1 ASSRIQGPDTQY
NA TRBJ1-5 TRBV2 ASSVLQISYQPQH
NA TRBJ1-4 TRBV7-9 ASSYLETPGEKLF
NA TRBJ1-5 TRBV7-9 ASSPGAGNQPQH
TRBD1 TRBJ2-2 TRBV7-9 AIQGTGELF
TRBD2 TRBJ2-5 TRBV4-2 ASSQAVWVGLAGAETQY
NA TRBJ2-1 TRBV10-3 AISESPGTVYNEQF
NA TRBJ2-6 TRBV4-3 ASSQAASSSGANVLT
NA TRBJ2-5 TRBV7-9 ASSLGQTGQETQY
TRBD1 TRBJ1-4 TRBV18 ASSQGAQTEKLF
NA TRBJ1-5 TRBV30 AWAAGGGQPQH
TRBD1 TRBJ1-6 TRBV2 ASRANRGLDSPLH
NA TRBJ2-7 TRBV7-8 ASRQGPEQY
NA TRBJ2-4 TRBV5-1 ASSLEWAKNIQY